Detailed here is one TCR beta chain. Its antigen is unknown. The sample originates from a study of vaccination effects on CD4 cells after COVID-19. Turning to the study itself: The second dose preceded post-vaccine samples by a median of 72 days.

The germline gives CDR1 SNHLY, CDR2 FYNNEI. Trimming took 6 bases from V and 4 from J; bases not matched to a gene: 15. The CDR3 has 17 residues. Sequenced by immunoSEQ multiplex PCR; TCRdb stores in-frame clones only, minus some. Among over 35,000 clones, just over 75% were seen once, and the ten largest hold about 3.8%. Following culture for more than 9 days, CD4+ T cells were isolated. The person was diagnosed with PCR-confirmed SARS-CoV-2 infection between March and December 2020. Subjects were given two BNT162b2 or mRNA-1273 vaccine doses. Fresh IL-2-containing medium replaced half the medium on days 3 and 7.

This clonotype originated in a human donor who had a prior SARS-CoV-2 infection. The V call is TRBV2, the J call TRBJ1-2, with 9 bases fitting TRBD1. This specimen consisted of CD4+ T cells from PBMCs cultured without peptide, obtained after COVID-19 vaccination. CDR3 nucleotides: TGTGCCAGCAGAAACCTCGAGGGACAGGGAGGAGCCTATGGCTACACCTTC. Encoded protein: CASRNLEGQGGAYGYTF. The full variable domain, completed using reference TRBV2 and TRBJ1-2, is EPEVTQTPSHQVTQMGQEVILRCVPISNHLYFYWYRQILGQKVEFLVSFYNNEISEKSEIFDDQFSVERPDGSNFTLKIRSTKLEDSAMYFCASRNLEGQGGAYGYTFGSGTRLTVV.